This TCR beta chain is from a study of radiation and T cells in renal cell carcinoma. Study observations and caveats: In blood, top tumor clones expanded by 2 weeks, shrinking by 4.

A note on this clone: The antigen is undetermined.

Clones were sequenced by immunoSEQ multiplex PCR, and TCRdb holds only the in-frame ones, with some missing. This table holds approximately 150,000 clones, 75% to 90% found once. V dropped 2 bases and J dropped 2 bases, with 13 bases sitting between them. The CDR3 runs 16 residues. Germline V CDR1 and CDR2: SNHLY, FYNNEI. Time point of the sample: blood 4 weeks post-SBRT, at nephrectomy. Documented treatment: 15 Gy SBRT to primary tumor, nephrectomy 4 weeks later. Nephrectomy followed 15 Gy stereotactic body radiation by 4 weeks. Blood was sampled at baseline, 2 weeks and 4 weeks after SBRT. The tumor was a clear cell renal cell carcinoma.

The V call is TRBV2, the J call TRBJ2-1; weak D call: TRBD2 (5 bases). The starting material was blood, obtained from a patient whose treatment included radiotherapy and nephrectomy. The TCR was taken from a woman between 45 and 65 years old with renal cell carcinoma. CDR3 loop: CASSEYEGTTYNEQFF. For the CDR3, the DNA is TGTGCCAGCAGTGAATATGAGGGCACCACCTACAATGAGCAGTTCTTC.